One sample yielded the 24 T cell receptor beta chains listed below, sequenced in a study of T-cell reconstitution after alpha-beta-depleted transplantation in children. It was with unique molecular identifiers that the TCRbeta library was prepared. Via MiXCR, TCRdb re-called the PCR reads, giving one row per CDR3 protein. The data show 250,000 or so distinct CDR3 sequences, 20% to 30% seen once. The sample here was PBMCs, mostly from graft donor cells, taken 360 days after TCRalphabeta/CD19-depleted stem cell transplant. The receptors were gathered from a female patient aged 2-9 years who had a stem cell transplant for congenital amegakaryocytic thrombocytopenia, so the T cells may come from the graft donor.

This clonotype was found a few times. CDR3 in amino acids: CASSQGGLALLEQYF. CDR3 DNA: TGTGCCAGCAGCCAAGGGGGACTAGCTCTACTCGAGCAGTACTTC. This rearrangement joins TRBV3-1 to TRBJ2-7, with 9 bases matching TRBD2. The CDR3 is 15 residues long. With 1 base clipped from V and 6 bases from J, the junction kept 7 bases outside the gene matches. Germline V lookup: CDR1 LGHDT, CDR2 YNNKEL (reference sequence).

This clonotype appeared a few times. This chain joins TRBV6-1 and TRBJ2-3, with D unresolved. The V end was cut by 8 bases, the J end by 0 bases, with 15 bases between. The CDR3 is 15 residues long. Germline assignment: CDR1 MNHNS and CDR2 SASEGT. Here the CDR3 reads CASWGIGISTDTQYF. The CDR3 DNA is TGTGCCAGCTGGGGTATTGGCATCAGCACAGATACGCAGTATTTT.

At least ten counts were recorded for this clonotype. The gene calls are TRBV6-2 or TRBV6-3 and TRBJ1-5; D may be TRBD1 (5 bases). This CDR3 comprises 14 residues. Trimming took off 9 bases at V and 0 bases at J, with 12 bases between the two ends. The germline gives CDR1 MNHEY, CDR2 SVGEGT. CDR3 DNA: TGTGCCAGACCGGGACTATATAGCAATCAGCCCCAGCATTTT. This translates into CARPGLYSNQPQHF.

DNA of the CDR3: TGCGCCAGCAGCCCGGGGACTAGCGGTAGGAAAGATACGCAGTATTTT. Translated: CASSPGTSGRKDTQYF. The chain links TRBV5-1 to TRBJ2-3; 11 nucleotides line up with TRBD2. The V gene end was trimmed by 4 bases and the J gene end by 5 bases; junction bases not matched to a gene: 9. This CDR3 spans 16 amino acids. The germline V gene has CDR1 SGHRS and CDR2 YFSETQ.

The chain has TRBV6-5 and TRBJ2-5; weak D call: TRBD2 (5 bases). Germline V gene sequence: CDR1 MNHEY, CDR2 SVGAGI. V lost 7 bases to trimming and J lost 4 bases, with 10 bases between them. This CDR3 has 12 residues. The CDR3 region is CASTARGETQYF. CDR3 nucleotides: TGTGCCAGCACCGCCCGGGGAGAGACCCAGTACTTC.

This clonotype was seen many times. V gene TRBV7-8 combines with J gene TRBJ2-7; D gene uncertain. CDR1 SGHVS and CDR2 FQNEAQ come from the germline V gene. Trimming left V 2 bases short and J 3 bases short, with 11 bases between. This CDR3 has 14 amino acids. CDR3: CASSLKGLSYEQYF. The DNA of the CDR3 is TGTGCCAGCAGCTTAAAGGGTCTTAGCTACGAGCAGTACTTC.

The rearrangement uses TRBV20-1 and TRBJ1-1, with D unresolved. Trimming pared 0 bases from V and 3 bases from J, leaving 5 bases between. The CDR3 covers 12 residues. From germline, CDR1 is DFQATT and CDR2 SNEGSKA (reference sequence). DNA for the CDR3: TGCAGTGCTAGAGATCAGCACACTGAAGCTTTCTTT. Translated: CSARDQHTEAFF.

This chain connects TRBV4-1 to TRBJ2-1; 11 bases align to TRBD2. Germline V CDR1 and CDR2: MGHRA, YSYEKL. The CDR3 totals 17 residues. The V gene end was trimmed by 1 base and the J gene end by 2 bases; junction bases not matched to a gene: 4. The CDR3 bases are TGCGCCAGCAGCCAAGGAGGGACTAGCGGACCCTACAATGAGCAGTTCTTC. Its protein is CASSQGGTSGPYNEQFF.

This clonotype was observed a few times. The V and J genes are TRBV30 and TRBJ1-1; D may be TRBD1 (5 bases). V was clipped by 2 bases and J by 7 bases, with 17 bases between them. There are 14 residues in the CDR3. Germline values: CDR1 GTSNPN, CDR2 SVGIG (reference sequence). The chain's CDR3 is CAWSTYSGTVEAFF. The CDR3 nucleotides read TGTGCCTGGAGTACCTACTCCGGGACTGTTGAAGCTTTCTTT. Supplemented by reference TRBV30 and TRBJ1-1, the full variable domain reads SQTIHQWPATLVQPVGSPLSLECTVEGTSNPNLYWYRQAAGRGLQLLFYSVGIGQISSEVPQNLSASRPQDRQFILSSKKLLLSDSGFYLCAWSTYSGTVEAFFGQGTRLTVV.

The V call is TRBV4-1, the J call TRBJ1-4; no clear D. V shed 4 bases and J shed 6 bases, with 15 bases lying between them. The CDR3 has 15 amino acids. CDR1 is MGHRA, CDR2 YSYEKL, per germline. The CDR3 here is CASSPLTENYEKLFF. DNA for the CDR3: TGCGCCAGCAGCCCGCTGACGGAGAATTATGAAAAACTGTTTTTT.

The V gene is TRBV2, the J gene TRBJ1-5; weak D call: TRBD1 (5 bases). Per germline, CDR1 SNHLY and CDR2 FYNNEI. V lost 1 base, J lost 7 bases, and 14 bases lay in between. The CDR3 has 15 residues. The CDR3 nucleotides read TGTGCCAGCAGTGAAGGCATCGTAGGGGACCAGCCCCAGCATTTT. Its protein product is CASSEGIVGDQPQHF. Full variable domain (missing parts from reference TRBV2 and TRBJ1-5): EPEVTQTPSHQVTQMGQEVILRCVPISNHLYFYWYRQILGQKVEFLVSFYNNEISEKSEIFDDQFSVERPDGSNFTLKIRSTKLEDSAMYFCASSEGIVGDQPQHFGDGTRLSIL.

This CDR3 reads CSVVLQLNYEQYF. CDR3 in DNA: TGCAGCGTTGTCCTACAGCTCAACTACGAGCAGTACTTC. V and J are TRBV29-1 and TRBJ2-7; no clear D gene. CDR3 length: 13 amino acids. V was shortened by 4 bases and J by 3 bases, with 13 bases between the two germline ends. The germline gives CDR1 SQVTM, CDR2 ANQGSEA.

This rearrangement joins TRBV5-1 to TRBJ2-2, with D possibly TRBD1 on 5 matching bases. CDR3 length equals 16 residues. CDR1 SGHRS and CDR2 YFSETQ come from the germline V gene. The V gene lost 0 bases and the J gene lost 1 base, with 10 bases spanning the gap. CDR3: CASSLVPGKNTGELFF. The CDR3 DNA is TGCGCCAGCAGCTTGGTTCCAGGGAAGAACACCGGGGAGCTGTTTTTT.

This clonotype was counted a few times. The rearrangement joins TRBV20-1 to TRBJ2-2; D remains unclear. V lost 4 bases, J lost 1 base, and 7 bases lay in between. This CDR3 is 13 amino acids long. In germline, CDR1 is DFQATT, CDR2 SNEGSKA (reference sequence). CDR3 coding DNA: TGCAGTGCTAAGAGCAGGAACACCGGGGAGCTGTTTTTT. Its protein product is CSAKSRNTGELFF.

This clonotype was counted a few times. The genes are TRBV5-4 and TRBJ2-3; 7 bases align to TRBD2. Trimming cost V 2 bases and J 4 bases; bases outside gene matches: 7. The germline V gene has CDR1 SGHNT and CDR2 YYREEE (reference sequence). This CDR3 has 15 residues. CDR3 loop: CASSFPQAGPDTQYF. The CDR3, as DNA: TGTGCCAGCAGCTTCCCTCAAGCGGGGCCAGATACGCAGTATTTT. Filled out from reference TRBV5-4 and TRBJ2-3, the complete variable domain reads ETGVTQSPTHLIKTRGQQVTLRCSSQSGHNTVSWYQQALGQGPQFIFQYYREEENGRGNFPPRFSGLQFPNYSSELNVNALELDDSALYLCASSFPQAGPDTQYFGPGTRLTVL.

V usage is TRBV12-3 or TRBV12-4 and J usage is TRBJ2-3; D is uncertain. The CDR3 runs to 13 residues. V dropped 5 bases and J dropped 7 bases, with 13 bases sitting between them. This CDR3 reads CASSPPPAHTQYF. The CDR3 DNA is TGTGCCAGCAGTCCCCCCCCTGCACATACGCAGTATTTT.

The V gene is TRBV29-1, the J gene TRBJ1-2; maybe TRBD1 (6 bases). The V end was cut by 0 bases, the J end by 6 bases, with 14 bases between. This CDR3 has 14 amino acids. Germline V lookup: CDR1 SQVTM, CDR2 ANQGSEA. CDR3 sequence reads: CSVEDTGAVHGYTF. CDR3 in DNA: TGCAGCGTTGAAGACACGGGGGCAGTACATGGCTACACCTTC.

This chain links TRBV25-1 with TRBJ2-7, with D uncertain. CDR3 length: 14 amino acids. Per the germline V gene, CDR1 is MGHDK and CDR2 is SYGVNS. The V and J ends lost 5 bases and 0 bases respectively, with 11 bases between them. CDR3 protein: CASSSASYSYEQYF. The DNA for the CDR3 is TGTGCCAGCAGTTCAGCGAGTTACTCCTACGAGCAGTACTTC.

Many counts were recorded for this clonotype. The chain employs TRBV28 and TRBJ1-2, with D tentatively TRBD1 (6 bases). The germline V gene has CDR1 MDHEN and CDR2 SYDVKM. The CDR3 is made up of 15 amino acids. V was pared by 4 bases and J by 1 base, with 13 bases between. Written as DNA, the CDR3 is TGTGCCAGCAGTTATTGGACAGCCCTTAACTATGGCTACACCTTC. Translating gives CASSYWTALNYGYTF.

The V call is TRBV3-1, the J call TRBJ2-7; D unclear. The CDR3 length is 13 residues. CDR1 is LGHDT and CDR2 is YNNKEL in the germline V gene (reference sequence). V dropped 4 bases and J dropped 6 bases, with 13 bases sitting between them. This chain's CDR3 is CASSPSTWGEQYF. The CDR3 coding sequence is TGTGCCAGCAGCCCCTCGACTTGGGGCGAGCAGTACTTC.

This clonotype showed up many times. This chain connects TRBV4-2 to TRBJ2-2; no reliable D call. The CDR3 covers 13 residues. Germline V gene sequence: CDR1 LGHNA, CDR2 YNFKEQ. The V and J ends lost 4 bases and 6 bases respectively, with 9 bases between them. CDR3 sequence: CASSPRLAGELFF. The DNA of the CDR3 is TGTGCCAGCAGCCCCCGCCTCGCCGGGGAGCTGTTTTTT.

In its sample, this clonotype was seen a few times. J is TRBJ2-2 and V is TRBV4-3; D is possibly TRBD1 or TRBD2 (5 bases each). V shed 5 bases and J shed 6 bases, with 19 bases lying between them. The CDR3 totals 16 residues. Germline V gene sequence: CDR1 LGHNA, CDR2 YSLEER. The CDR3 coding sequence is TGCGCCAGCAGCGCCCCCGGGACGGGATGGGCCGGGGAGCTGTTTTTT. Translating gives CASSAPGTGWAGELFF.

This clonotype has just a few counts. The rearrangement joins TRBV27 to TRBJ2-5; no firm D call. The CDR3 is 15 amino acids. Trimming took off 8 bases at V and 2 bases at J, with 18 bases between the two ends. Germline V gives CDR1 MNHEY, CDR2 SMNVEV (reference sequence). CDR3 in DNA: TGTGCCAGCCGACCATACACGGCGTATCAAGAGACCCAGTACTTC. This sequence encodes CASRPYTAYQETQYF.

The genes are TRBV5-1 and TRBJ2-5, with D uncertain. The germline V and J ends were trimmed by 4 bases and 2 bases, with 15 bases remaining between them. This CDR3 is 15 amino acids long. Per germline, CDR1 SGHRS and CDR2 YFSETQ. The CDR3 DNA sequence: TGCGCCAGCAGCCCGATGCAAGACCCACAAGAGACCCAGTACTTC. It encodes CASSPMQDPQETQYF.